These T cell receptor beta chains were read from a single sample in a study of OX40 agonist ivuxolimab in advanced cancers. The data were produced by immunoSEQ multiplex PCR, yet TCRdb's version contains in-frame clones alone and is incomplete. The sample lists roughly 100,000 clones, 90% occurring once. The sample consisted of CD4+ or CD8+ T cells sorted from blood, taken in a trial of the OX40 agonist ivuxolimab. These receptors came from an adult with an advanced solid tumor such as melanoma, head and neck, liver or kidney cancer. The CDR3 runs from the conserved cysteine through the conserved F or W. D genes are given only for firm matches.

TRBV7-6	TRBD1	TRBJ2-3	CASSLLTGGATDTQYF
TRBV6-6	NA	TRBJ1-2	CASKADNYGYTF
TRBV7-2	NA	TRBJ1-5	CASSPDSGRWRQPQHF
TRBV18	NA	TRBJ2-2	CASSLLRADTGELFF
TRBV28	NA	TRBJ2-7	CASLSNYEQYF
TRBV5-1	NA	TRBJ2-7	CASSLQSYEQYF
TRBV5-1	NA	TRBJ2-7	CASSQQTSDYEQYF
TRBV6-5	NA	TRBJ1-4	CASSSPGVTNEKLFF
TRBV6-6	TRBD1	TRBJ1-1	CASSPSTGHEAFF
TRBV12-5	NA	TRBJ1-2	CASGLVPSGIGRGYTF
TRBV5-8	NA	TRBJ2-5	CASSSQETQYF
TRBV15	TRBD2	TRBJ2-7	CATSRITSGGLAEQYF
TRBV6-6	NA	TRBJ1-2	CASSRAGENYGYTF
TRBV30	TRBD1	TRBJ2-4	CAWSTRTGEGWF
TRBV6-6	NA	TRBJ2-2	CASSAQGRSTGELFF
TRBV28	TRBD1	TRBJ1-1	CASSLLGQGARTEAFF
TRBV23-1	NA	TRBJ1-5	CASPVAVSALCPNQPQHF
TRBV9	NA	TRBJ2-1	CASSVAGRGGPHVQFF
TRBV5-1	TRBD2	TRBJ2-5	CASSSPGLAGTKTQYF
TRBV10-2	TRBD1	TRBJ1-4	CASRAGQGATTNEKLFF
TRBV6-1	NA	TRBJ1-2	CASSERGRPHKNYGYTF
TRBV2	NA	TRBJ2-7	CASSVGGSYEQYF
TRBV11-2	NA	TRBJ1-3	CASRSVRGSGNTIYF